A selection of T cell receptor beta chains follows, all from one sample in a study of blood T cell repertoires in COVID-19. Libraries were prepared by immunoSEQ multiplex PCR; TCRdb keeps only in-frame clonotypes and omits some of them. This table holds about 68,000 clones, roughly 90% found once. Specimen: peripheral blood. The receptors come from a human donor in a cohort sampled during active COVID-19. Each CDR3 is given with its conserved first and last residue. D genes are given only for firm matches. Size values are once, few and many counts, or a class for expanded clones, and some rows have none.

d_call	v_call	j_call	clone_size	cdr3_aa	cdr3_nt
-	TRBV19	TRBJ2-7	once	CATSPGYEQYF	TGTGCCACCAGCCCGGGGTACGAGCAGTACTTC
-	TRBV27	TRBJ2-1	-	CASRTVTGVYEQFF	TGTGCCAGCAGGACCGTGACCGGGGTGTATGAGCAGTTCTTC
-	TRBV7-9	TRBJ1-5	-	CASSSLQDSNQPQHF	TGTGCCAGCAGCTCACTTCAGGATAGCAATCAGCCCCAGCATTTT
-	TRBV7-6	TRBJ2-7	few	CASSTTQTYEQYF	TGTGCCAGCAGCACTACACAAACCTACGAGCAGTACTTC
TRBD1	TRBV29-1	TRBJ1-5	-	CSARQGGGGNQPQHF	TGCAGCGCCAGACAGGGGGGCGGGGGCAATCAGCCCCAGCATTTT
-	TRBV19	TRBJ1-1	-	CASSISVGSMGAFF	TGTGCCAGTAGTATAAGCGTCGGATCGATGGGAGCTTTCTTT
TRBD1	TRBV2	TRBJ2-2	-	CASSETGIATGELFF	TGTGCCAGCAGTGAGACAGGGATTGCCACCGGGGAGCTGTTTTTT
-	TRBV10-1	TRBJ2-3	-	CASSPGGASTDTQYF	TGCGCCAGCAGTCCGGGGGGCGCTAGCACAGATACGCAGTATTTT
-	TRBV6-5	TRBJ1-2	once	CASSYRDRIANYGYTF	TGTGCCAGCAGTTACCGTGACAGGATAGCTAACTATGGCTACACCTTC
-	TRBV9	TRBJ1-1	-	CASSVSGGGLNTEAFF	TGTGCCAGCAGCGTTTCCGGCGGGGGTTTGAACACTGAAGCTTTCTTT
TRBD1	TRBV5-1	TRBJ2-1	-	CASSLSTGANEQFF	TGCGCCAGCAGCTTGTCCACAGGGGCGAATGAGCAGTTCTTC
TRBD1	TRBV19	TRBJ1-1	-	CASSIQTGYANTEAFF	TGTGCCAGTAGTATTCAGACAGGGTACGCGAACACTGAAGCTTTCTTT
-	TRBV18	TRBJ2-7	-	CASSRDRSLAYEQYF	TGTGCCAGCTCACGCGACAGGTCCTTAGCCTACGAGCAGTACTTC
TRBD1	TRBV6-2/TRBV6-3	TRBJ1-1	-	CASSWGQSEAFF	TGTGCCAGCAGCTGGGGACAGTCTGAAGCTTTCTTT
-	TRBV19	TRBJ2-6	-	CASSLALGANVLTF	TGTGCCAGTAGTTTAGCTCTGGGGGCCAACGTCCTGACTTTC
TRBD2	TRBV5-4	TRBJ2-2	-	CASSRGEGGGRTGELFF	TGTGCCAGCAGCCGCGGGGAGGGTGGGGGTCGCACCGGGGAGCTGTTTTTT
TRBD2	TRBV10-3	TRBJ2-2	-	CAIGSREGSQTGELFF	TGTGCCATCGGGTCCAGGGAGGGATCCCAAACCGGGGAGCTGTTTTTT
-	TRBV5-1	TRBJ1-1	-	CASSSGAGRVVTEAFF	TGCGCCAGCAGCTCTGGAGCGGGGAGAGTAGTCACTGAAGCTTTCTTT
-	TRBV7-2	TRBJ1-4	once	CASSLVRSSGSKLFF	TGTGCCAGCAGCTTAGTCCGATCCTCGGGGTCAAAACTGTTTTTT
-	TRBV5-1	TRBJ2-2	-	CASSLDLDAGELFF	TGCGCCAGCAGCTTGGACCTAGATGCCGGGGAGCTGTTTTTT
TRBD2	TRBV6-4	TRBJ2-3	few	CASSDSNSGFTDTQYF	TGTGCCAGCAGTGACTCCAATAGCGGGTTCACAGATACGCAGTATTTT
-	TRBV5-1	TRBJ2-5	-	CASTGGQLRETQYF	TGCGCCAGCACTGGGGGCCAGCTTAGAGAGACCCAGTACTTC
TRBD1	TRBV6-6	TRBJ1-6	-	CASSPRTGTGSNSPLHF	TGTGCCAGCAGTCCCAGGACAGGGACCGGGAGTAATTCACCCCTCCACTTT
TRBD2	TRBV11-3	TRBJ2-2	-	CASSLQWGGRGGASTGELFF	TGTGCCAGCAGCTTACAATGGGGCGGGCGGGGAGGGGCGTCCACCGGGGAGCTGTTTTTT
TRBD2	TRBV6-2/TRBV6-3	TRBJ2-3	few	CASSSAGTSPTDTQYF	TGTGCCAGCAGTTCCGCCGGGACTAGCCCCACAGATACGCAGTATTTT
-	TRBV6-4	TRBJ2-1	-	CASSTDPGHGEQFF	TGTGCCAGCAGTACAGACCCTGGGCATGGTGAGCAGTTCTTC
-	TRBV7-9	TRBJ1-1	-	CASSFDSGAEAFF	TGTGCCAGCAGCTTTGACTCGGGGGCTGAAGCTTTCTTT
TRBD1	TRBV10-3	TRBJ2-7	-	CAIRGTGKTYEQYF	TGTGCCATCAGAGGGACAGGTAAAACCTACGAGCAGTACTTC
TRBD1	TRBV9	TRBJ1-2	-	CASSVPDRGSYGYTF	TGTGCCAGCAGCGTACCTGACAGGGGCAGCTATGGCTACACCTTC
-	TRBV19	TRBJ1-4	-	CASRTVATNEKLFF	TGTGCCAGTAGGACAGTTGCAACTAATGAAAAACTGTTTTTT
TRBD2	TRBV18	TRBJ2-3	-	CASSLTSGGDTDTQYF	TGTGCCAGCTCACTAACTAGCGGGGGAGACACAGATACGCAGTATTTT
-	TRBV4-3	TRBJ2-2	-	CASSQARLGGVTGELFF	TGCGCCAGCAGCCAAGCTAGACTAGGGGGGGTCACCGGGGAGCTGTTTTTT